This TCR beta chain was profiled in a study of blood T cell repertoires in COVID-19. Looking at the study overall: The cDNA or gDNA used as material had been derived from T cells, B-cell-depleted T cells, or PBMCs.

TCRdb keeps only in-frame clones here, not all; method: immunoSEQ multiplex PCR. The repertoire holds 280,000 or so clones, with around 88% as singletons. The age range of participants was about 18 to 100 years, with residence in more than 20 US areas. Participants were placed into cohorts based on the clinical history they reported. Cohort 3 recovery required two negative PCRs, clearance, or symptom resolution. This clone was recorded a few times. The CDR3 spans 17 residues. Trimming at V came to 4 bases and at J to 3 bases, leaving 13 bases not matched to a gene. Germline CDR1 LGHDT, CDR2 YNNKEL (reference sequence).

This sequence was found in a woman aged 40 to 55 who had recovered from COVID-19. This chain joins TRBV3-1 (or the pseudogene TRBV3-2) and TRBJ2-7; 9 bases align to TRBD2. The sample was PBMCs or T cells enriched from blood (not recorded which). CDR3 protein: CASSRWSGTSSSYEQYF. Written as DNA, the CDR3 is TGTGCCAGCAGCCGCTGGTCAGGGACTAGCAGTAGCTACGAGCAGTACTTC.